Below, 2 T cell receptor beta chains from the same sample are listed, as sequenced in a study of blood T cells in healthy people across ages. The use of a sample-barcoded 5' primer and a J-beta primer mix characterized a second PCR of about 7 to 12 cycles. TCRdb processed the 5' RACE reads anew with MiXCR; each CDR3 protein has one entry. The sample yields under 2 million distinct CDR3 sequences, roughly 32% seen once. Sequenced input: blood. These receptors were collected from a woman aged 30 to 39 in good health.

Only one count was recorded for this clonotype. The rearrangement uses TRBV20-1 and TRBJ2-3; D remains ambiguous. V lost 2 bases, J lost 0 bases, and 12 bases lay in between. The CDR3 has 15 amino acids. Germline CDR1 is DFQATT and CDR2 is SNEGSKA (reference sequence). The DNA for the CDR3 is TGCAGTGCTAGATCAACACGGATAAGCACAGATACGCAGTATTTT. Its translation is CSARSTRISTDTQYF.

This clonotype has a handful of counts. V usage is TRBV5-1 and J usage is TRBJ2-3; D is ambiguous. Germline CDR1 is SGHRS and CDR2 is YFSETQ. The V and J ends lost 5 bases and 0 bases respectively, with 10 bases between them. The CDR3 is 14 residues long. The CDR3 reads CASSNGISTDTQYF. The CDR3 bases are TGCGCCAGCAGTAACGGAATAAGCACAGATACGCAGTATTTT.